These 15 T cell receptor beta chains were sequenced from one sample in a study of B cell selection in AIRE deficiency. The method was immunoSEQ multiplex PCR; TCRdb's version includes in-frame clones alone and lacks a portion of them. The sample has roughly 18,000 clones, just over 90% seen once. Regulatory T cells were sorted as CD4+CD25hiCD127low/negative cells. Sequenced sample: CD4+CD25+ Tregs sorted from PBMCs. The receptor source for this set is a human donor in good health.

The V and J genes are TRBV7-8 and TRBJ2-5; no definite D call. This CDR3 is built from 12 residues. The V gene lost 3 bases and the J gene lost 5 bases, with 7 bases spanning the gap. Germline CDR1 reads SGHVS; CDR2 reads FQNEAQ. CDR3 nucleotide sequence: TGTGCCAGCAGCTTTTTCCTGGAGACCCAGTACTTC. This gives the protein CASSFFLETQYF. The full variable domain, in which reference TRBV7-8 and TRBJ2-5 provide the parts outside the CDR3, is GAGVSQSPRYKVAKRGQDVALRCDPISGHVSLFWYQQALGQGPEFLTYFQNEAQLDKSGLPSDRFFAERPEGSVSTLKIQRTQQEDSAVYLCASSFFLETQYFGPGTRLLVL.

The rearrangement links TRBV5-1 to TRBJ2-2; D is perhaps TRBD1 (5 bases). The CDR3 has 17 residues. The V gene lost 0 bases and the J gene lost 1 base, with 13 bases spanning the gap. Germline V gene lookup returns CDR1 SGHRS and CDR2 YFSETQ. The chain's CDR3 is CASSLVQGGMNTGELFF. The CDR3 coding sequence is TGCGCCAGCAGCTTGGTGCAGGGCGGAATGAACACCGGGGAGCTGTTTTTT.

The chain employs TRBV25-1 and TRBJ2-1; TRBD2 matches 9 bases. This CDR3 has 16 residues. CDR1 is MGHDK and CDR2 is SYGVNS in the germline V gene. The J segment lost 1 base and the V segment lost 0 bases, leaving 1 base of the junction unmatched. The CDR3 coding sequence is TGTGCCAGCAGTGAATATCTAGCGGGGTCCTACAATGAGCAGTTCTTC. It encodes CASSEYLAGSYNEQFF.

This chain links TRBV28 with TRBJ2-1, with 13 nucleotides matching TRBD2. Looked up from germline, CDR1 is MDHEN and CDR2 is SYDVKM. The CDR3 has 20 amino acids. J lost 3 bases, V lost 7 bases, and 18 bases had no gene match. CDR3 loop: CASTPNGGLAGRPIYNEQFF. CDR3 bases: TGTGCCAGCACCCCTAATGGGGGACTAGCGGGACGACCGATCTACAATGAGCAGTTCTTC. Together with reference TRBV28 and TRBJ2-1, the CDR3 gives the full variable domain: DVKVTQSSRYLVKRTGEKVFLECVQDMDHENMFWYRQDPGLGLRLIYFSYDVKMKEKGDIPEGYSVSREKKERFSLILESASTNQTSMYLCASTPNGGLAGRPIYNEQFFGPGTRLTVL.

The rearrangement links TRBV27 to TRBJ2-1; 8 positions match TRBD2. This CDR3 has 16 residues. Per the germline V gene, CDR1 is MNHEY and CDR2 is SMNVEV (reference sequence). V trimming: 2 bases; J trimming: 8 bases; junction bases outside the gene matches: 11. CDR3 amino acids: CASSLTTGTSSHEQFF. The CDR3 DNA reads TGTGCCAGCAGTTTAACAACCGGGACTAGTTCTCATGAGCAGTTCTTC.

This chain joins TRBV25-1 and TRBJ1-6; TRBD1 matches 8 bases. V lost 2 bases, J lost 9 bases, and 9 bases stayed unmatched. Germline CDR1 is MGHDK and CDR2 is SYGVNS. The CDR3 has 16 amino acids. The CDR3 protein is CASSEIGQGLGSPLHF. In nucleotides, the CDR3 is TGTGCCAGCAGTGAAATCGGACAGGGCCTTGGTTCACCCCTCCACTTT.

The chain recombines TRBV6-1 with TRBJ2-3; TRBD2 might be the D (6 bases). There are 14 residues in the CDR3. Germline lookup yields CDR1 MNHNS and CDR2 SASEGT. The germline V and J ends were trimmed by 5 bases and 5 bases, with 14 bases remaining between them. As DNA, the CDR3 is TGTGCCAGCAGTCCGTGGATCGGGGGAGATACGCAGTATTTT. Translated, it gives CASSPWIGGDTQYF.

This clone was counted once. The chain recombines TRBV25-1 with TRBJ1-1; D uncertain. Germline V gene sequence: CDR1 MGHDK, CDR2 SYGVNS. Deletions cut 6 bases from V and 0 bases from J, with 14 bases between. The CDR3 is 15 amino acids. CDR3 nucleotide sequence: TGTGCCAGCAGGGATTCGGGCAGGTTGAACACTGAAGCTTTCTTT. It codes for CASRDSGRLNTEAFF.

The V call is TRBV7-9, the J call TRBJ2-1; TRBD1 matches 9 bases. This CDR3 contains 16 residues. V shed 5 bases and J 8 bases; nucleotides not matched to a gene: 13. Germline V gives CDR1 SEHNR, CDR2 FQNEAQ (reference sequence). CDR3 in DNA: TGTGCCAGCAGCCCCATACGACCAACAGGGGGCGATGAGCAGTTCTTC. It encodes CASSPIRPTGGDEQFF.

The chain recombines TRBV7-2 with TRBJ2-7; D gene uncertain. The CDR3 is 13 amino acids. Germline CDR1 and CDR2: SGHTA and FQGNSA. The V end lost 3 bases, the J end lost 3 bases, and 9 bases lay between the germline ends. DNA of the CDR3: TGTGCCAGCAGCTTGAGTCCTATCTACGAGCAGTACTTC. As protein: CASSLSPIYEQYF. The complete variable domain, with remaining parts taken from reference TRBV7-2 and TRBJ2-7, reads GAGVSQSPSNKVTEKGKDVELRCDPISGHTALYWYRQSLGQGLEFLIYFQGNSAPDKSGLPSDRFSAERTGGSVSTLTIQRTQQEDSAVYLCASSLSPIYEQYFGPGTRLTVT.

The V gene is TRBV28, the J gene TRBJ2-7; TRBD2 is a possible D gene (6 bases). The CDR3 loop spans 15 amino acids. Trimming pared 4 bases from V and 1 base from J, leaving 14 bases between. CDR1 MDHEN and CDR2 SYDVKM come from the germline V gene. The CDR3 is CASSSPAGLSYEQYF. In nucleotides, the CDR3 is TGTGCCAGCAGTTCCCCCGCGGGGTTATCCTACGAGCAGTACTTC.

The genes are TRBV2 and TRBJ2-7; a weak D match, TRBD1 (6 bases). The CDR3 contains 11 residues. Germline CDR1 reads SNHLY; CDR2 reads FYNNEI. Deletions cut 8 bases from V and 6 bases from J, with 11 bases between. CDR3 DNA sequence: TGTGCCAGCGGGACATACGGCGAGCAGTACTTC. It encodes CASGTYGEQYF.

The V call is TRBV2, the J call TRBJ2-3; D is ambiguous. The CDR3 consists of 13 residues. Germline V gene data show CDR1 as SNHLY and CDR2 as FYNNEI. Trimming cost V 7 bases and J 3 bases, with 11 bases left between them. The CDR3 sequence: CASNSFGTDTQYF. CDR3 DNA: TGTGCCAGCAATAGCTTCGGGACAGATACGCAGTATTTT. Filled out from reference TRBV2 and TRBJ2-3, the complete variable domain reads EPEVTQTPSHQVTQMGQEVILRCVPISNHLYFYWYRQILGQKVEFLVSFYNNEISEKSEIFDDQFSVERPDGSNFTLKIRSTKLEDSAMYFCASNSFGTDTQYFGPGTRLTVL.

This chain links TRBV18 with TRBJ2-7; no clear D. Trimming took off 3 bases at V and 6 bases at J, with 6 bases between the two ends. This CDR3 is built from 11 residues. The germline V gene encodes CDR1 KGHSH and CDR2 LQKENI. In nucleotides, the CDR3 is TGTGCCAGCTCACCGGACGGCGAGCAGTACTTC. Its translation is CASSPDGEQYF.

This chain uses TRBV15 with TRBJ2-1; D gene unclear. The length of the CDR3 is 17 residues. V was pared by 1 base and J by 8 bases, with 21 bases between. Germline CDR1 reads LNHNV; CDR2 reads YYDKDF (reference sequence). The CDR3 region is CATSRGKTPVYIDEQFF. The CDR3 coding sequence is TGTGCCACCAGCAGAGGGAAGACCCCAGTCTACATCGATGAGCAGTTCTTC.